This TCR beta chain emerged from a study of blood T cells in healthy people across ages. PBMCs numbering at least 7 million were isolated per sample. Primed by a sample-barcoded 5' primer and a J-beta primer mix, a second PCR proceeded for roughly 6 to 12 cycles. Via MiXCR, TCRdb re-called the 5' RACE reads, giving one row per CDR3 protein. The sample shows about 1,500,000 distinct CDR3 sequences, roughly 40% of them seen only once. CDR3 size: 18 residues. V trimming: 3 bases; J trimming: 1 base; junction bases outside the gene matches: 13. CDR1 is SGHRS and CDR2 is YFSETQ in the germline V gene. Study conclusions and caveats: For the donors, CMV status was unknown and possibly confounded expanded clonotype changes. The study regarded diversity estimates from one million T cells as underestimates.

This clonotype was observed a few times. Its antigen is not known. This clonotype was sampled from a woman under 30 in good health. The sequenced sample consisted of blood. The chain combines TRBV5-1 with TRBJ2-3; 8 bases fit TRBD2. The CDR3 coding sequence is TGCGCCAGCAGCTCCAGCGGGAGACCGGAATTAGGCACAGATACGCAGTATTTT. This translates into CASSSSGRPELGTDTQYF.